Presented here are 22 T cell receptor beta chains from one specimen sequenced in a study of blood T cell repertoires in COVID-19. This table comes from immunoSEQ multiplex PCR, and its TCRdb copy is limited to in-frame clones, with some not included. The table has 110,000 to 150,000 clones, about 76% seen once. The sequencing sample was made of peripheral blood. The receptors were gathered from a human donor in a cohort sampled during active COVID-19.

This clone is a singleton in its sample. V is TRBV6-1 and J is TRBJ2-7; 10 nucleotides line up with TRBD2. With V trimmed by 2 bases and J by 0 bases, 19 bases remained unmatched. The CDR3 extends over 21 amino acids. The germline V gene encodes CDR1 MNHNS and CDR2 SASEGT. CDR3 DNA: TGTGCCAGCAGTGAAAATCGCGGCAGGGTTTTACTAGCGGGAAACTCCTACGAGCAGTACTTC. It encodes CASSENRGRVLLAGNSYEQYF.

The chain links TRBV19 to TRBJ2-7; TRBD1 agrees at 7 bases. Germline V gives CDR1 LNHDA, CDR2 SQIVND (reference sequence). This CDR3 contains 15 residues. J lost 4 bases, V lost 5 bases, and 11 bases had no gene match. CDR3 amino acids: CASSPGTAKGYEQYF. In DNA, the CDR3 is TGTGCCAGTAGTCCAGGGACAGCCAAAGGTTACGAGCAGTACTTC. Supplemented by reference TRBV19 and TRBJ2-7, the full variable domain reads DGGITQSPKYLFRKEGQNVTLSCEQNLNHDAMYWYRQDPGQGLRLIYYSQIVNDFQKGDIAEGYSVSREKKESFPLTVTSAQKNPTAFYLCASSPGTAKGYEQYFGPGTRLTVT.

V gene TRBV29-1 combines with J gene TRBJ1-1; maybe TRBD1 (5 bases). The CDR3 length is 10 residues. Deletions cut 5 bases from V and 7 bases from J, with 8 bases between. The germline V gene encodes CDR1 SQVTM and CDR2 ANQGSEA. The chain's CDR3 is CSVLQVEAFF. CDR3 sequence (DNA): TGCAGCGTTTTACAGGTTGAAGCTTTCTTT.

The rearrangement joins TRBV5-4 to TRBJ2-1; the D gene is possibly TRBD1 (6 bases). CDR1 is SGHNT and CDR2 is YYREEE in the germline V gene (reference sequence). Trimming shortened V by 6 bases and J by 3 bases, and 16 bases separated the two germline ends. This CDR3 has 15 residues. This chain's CDR3 is CASTWGTQNYNEQFF. The CDR3 DNA sequence: TGTGCCAGCACCTGGGGGACACAAAACTACAATGAGCAGTTCTTC.

This chain connects TRBV9 to TRBJ1-1, with 9 bases that match TRBD1. There are 16 residues in the CDR3. Germline assignment: CDR1 SGDLS and CDR2 YYNGEE. V shed 4 bases, J shed 3 bases, and the junction held 10 bases outside the gene matches. CDR3: CASSPEGQGFDTEAFF. The CDR3 DNA reads TGTGCCAGCAGCCCAGAAGGACAGGGGTTTGACACTGAAGCTTTCTTT.

Only one count was recorded for this clone. The V gene is TRBV7-2, the J gene TRBJ2-5, with 9 bases matching TRBD2. Germline-derived CDR1 and CDR2 are SGHTA and FQGNSA. The CDR3 covers 16 residues. Trimming cost V 3 bases and J 7 bases; bases outside gene matches: 12. DNA of the CDR3: TGTGCCAGCAGCTTCCGAATAGCGGGAGATTTCGGGACCCAGTACTTC. Translating it yields CASSFRIAGDFGTQYF.

This rearrangement joins TRBV4-1 to TRBJ2-5; TRBD2 aligns across 8 bases. Looked up from germline, CDR1 is MGHRA and CDR2 is YSYEKL. After removal of 2 bases from V and 3 bases from J, the junction contained 14 bases not matched to a gene. The CDR3 is 18 amino acids. The CDR3 DNA is TGCGCCAGCAGCCAACCCGGGGGGGTGGCGGGAGAGGAAGAGACCCAGTACTTC. Translation gives CASSQPGGVAGEEETQYF.

CDR3 sequence reads: CASSLVGASGTGEQYF. DNA of the CDR3: TGTGCCAGCAGCTTAGTAGGGGCTAGCGGGACGGGGGAGCAGTACTTC. The chain is built from TRBV7-8 and TRBJ2-7; 9 bases align to TRBD2. Germline V gene lookup returns CDR1 SGHVS and CDR2 FQNEAQ. CDR3 length equals 16 residues. Trimming removed 1 base from V and 7 bases from J; junction bases left unmatched: 11.

This chain uses TRBV9 with TRBJ2-3; D possibly corresponds to TRBD2 (6 bases). V shed 3 bases and J shed 0 bases, with 17 bases lying between them. The CDR3 has 17 residues. Germline assignment: CDR1 SGDLS and CDR2 YYNGEE. The CDR3 DNA follows: TGTGCCAGCAGCGGTGGGAGGAAAGGGCCTAGCACAGATACGCAGTATTTT. Amino acid sequence: CASSGGRKGPSTDTQYF.

The genes are TRBV28 and TRBJ2-1, with TRBD1 matching over 8 bases. CDR3 length: 17 amino acids. The germline V gene has CDR1 MDHEN and CDR2 SYDVKM. J gave up 0 bases and V 5 bases, and 9 bases lay outside the gene matches. CDR3 bases: TGTGCCAGCAGTGCCGGGACAGGCCTCCGCTCCTACAATGAGCAGTTCTTC. This codes for CASSAGTGLRSYNEQFF.

The rearrangement links TRBV28 to TRBJ2-7; D may be TRBD1 (6 bases). CDR3 length equals 15 residues. Per germline, CDR1 MDHEN and CDR2 SYDVKM. V was cut by 5 bases and J by 1 base, with 15 bases left in between. CDR3 bases: TGTGCCAGCAGTAGTCCACAGGGTGTTTCCTACGAGCAGTACTTC. Translated, it gives CASSSPQGVSYEQYF.

This chain uses TRBV6-5 with TRBJ2-1, with TRBD2 matching over 11 bases. Germline CDR1 reads MNHEY; CDR2 reads SVGAGI. This CDR3 has 15 amino acids. The junction had 4 bases not matched to a gene; V was cut back by 6 bases and J by 3 bases. CDR3 in amino acids: CASRKTSGIYNEQFF. CDR3 nucleotides: TGTGCCAGCAGGAAGACTAGCGGGATCTACAATGAGCAGTTCTTC.

Only one count was recorded for this clone. The CDR3 DNA is TGTGCCAGCAGTTACCTTAACTATGGCTACACCTTC. The encoded protein is CASSYLNYGYTF. The gene calls are TRBV6-2 or TRBV6-3 and TRBJ1-2; D gene ambiguous. Trimming took 2 bases from V and 1 from J, leaving 2 bases between them. Germline V lookup: CDR1 MNHEY, CDR2 SVGEGT. The CDR3 has 12 residues.

There are a few counts of this clone. The chain has TRBV7-2 and TRBJ1-2; 8 positions match TRBD1. CDR3 length: 14 amino acids. Trimming at V came to 6 bases and at J to 8 bases, leaving 11 bases not matched to a gene. Germline V gene sequence: CDR1 SGHTA, CDR2 FQGNSA. The CDR3 bases are TGTGCCAGCAGGACGGGACAGGCCATCGTGGGCTACACCTTC. This gives the protein CASRTGQAIVGYTF.

The DNA of the CDR3 is TGTGCCAGCAGTTCCGGGACTAGCGTTTACGAGCAGTACTTC. Encoded protein: CASSSGTSVYEQYF. The genes are TRBV28 and TRBJ2-7; 10 bases match TRBD2. J lost 4 bases, V lost 4 bases, and 4 bases had no gene match. In germline, CDR1 is MDHEN, CDR2 SYDVKM. The CDR3 spans 14 residues.

The chain uses TRBV3-1 (or the pseudogene TRBV3-2) and TRBJ2-7, with D hard to call. The V end lost 9 bases, the J end lost 9 bases, and 12 bases lay between the germline ends. Germline CDR1 reads LGHDT; CDR2 reads YNNKEL (reference sequence). This CDR3 has 10 amino acids. CDR3 region: CARNGVRQYF. The CDR3 DNA is TGTGCCAGGAACGGAGTGCGGCAGTACTTC.

Comment on this clone: Other DNA variants within this sample encode the same CDR3. The chain recombines TRBV28 with TRBJ2-7; TRBD1 agrees at 7 bases. V gave up 3 bases and J gave up 3 bases; unmatched junction bases: 5. Germline V gene data show CDR1 as MDHEN and CDR2 as SYDVKM. The CDR3 loop spans 14 amino acids. The CDR3 protein is CASSLPGTVYEQYF. CDR3 nucleotide sequence: TGTGCCAGCAGTTTGCCCGGGACAGTCTACGAGCAGTACTTC. Combining the CDR3 with reference TRBV28 and TRBJ2-7 gives the whole variable domain DVKVTQSSRYLVKRTGEKVFLECVQDMDHENMFWYRQDPGLGLRLIYFSYDVKMKEKGDIPEGYSVSREKKERFSLILESASTNQTSMYLCASSLPGTVYEQYFGPGTRLTVT.

This rearrangement joins TRBV6-5 to TRBJ1-5; 7 bases map to TRBD1. The germline CDR1 and CDR2 sequences are MNHEY and SVGAGI. CDR3 length equals 14 residues. V was clipped by 6 bases and J by 7 bases; unmatched bases: 9. CDR3 coding DNA: TGTGCCAGCAGCGGAGACAGGGTGGGGCAGCCCCAGCATTTT. Translated, it gives CASSGDRVGQPQHF.

J is TRBJ1-2 and V is TRBV27, with no clear D. V lost 8 bases and J 2 bases, leaving 9 bases between the germline ends. The CDR3 is 12 residues long. Germline assignment: CDR1 MNHEY and CDR2 SMNVEV (reference sequence). CDR3 nucleotide sequence: TGTGCCAGCTCGCGCCAAAACTATGGCTACACCTTC. It yields the protein CASSRQNYGYTF.

A few counts support this clone. The V gene is TRBV18, the J gene TRBJ1-1, with D perhaps matching TRBD1 (6 bases). The V end lost 9 bases, the J end lost 2 bases, and 16 bases lay between the germline ends. The germline V gene has CDR1 KGHSH and CDR2 LQKENI. This CDR3 has 14 amino acids. The CDR3 DNA sequence: TGTGCCAGTTCGTCTAACAGGGCCAACACTGAAGCTTTCTTT. This sequence encodes CASSSNRANTEAFF.

The CDR3 coding sequence is TGTGCCAGTAGTCCCCGGACAGGGGGAAGTGAAAAACTGTTTTTT. Its protein product is CASSPRTGGSEKLFF. The V and J genes are TRBV19 and TRBJ1-4, with 10 bases fitting TRBD1. The ends lost 5 bases at V and 7 bases at J; junction bases unmatched: 7. This CDR3 region has 15 residues. Germline CDR1 LNHDA, CDR2 SQIVND (reference sequence).

V is TRBV5-5 and J is TRBJ1-4; possible D gene TRBD1, 5 bases. Deletions cut 6 bases from V and 5 bases from J, with 8 bases between. This CDR3 comprises 12 residues. The germline CDR1 and CDR2 sequences are SGHKS and YYEKEE (reference sequence). The CDR3 DNA sequence: TGTGCCAGCACGAACAGGAATGAAAAACTGTTTTTT. Protein product: CASTNRNEKLFF. The full variable domain, completed using reference TRBV5-5 and TRBJ1-4, is DAGVTQSPTHLIKTRGQQVTLRCSPISGHKSVSWYQQVLGQGPQFIFQYYEKEERGRGNFPDRFSARQFPNYSSELNVNALLLGDSALYLCASTNRNEKLFFGSGTQLSVL.